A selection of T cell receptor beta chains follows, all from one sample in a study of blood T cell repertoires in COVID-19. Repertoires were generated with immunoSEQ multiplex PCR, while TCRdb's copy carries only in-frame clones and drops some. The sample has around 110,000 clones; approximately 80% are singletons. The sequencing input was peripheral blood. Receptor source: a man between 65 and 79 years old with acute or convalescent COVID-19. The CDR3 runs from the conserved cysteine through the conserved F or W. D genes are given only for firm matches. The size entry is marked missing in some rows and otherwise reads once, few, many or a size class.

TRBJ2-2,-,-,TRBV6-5,TGTGCCAGCAGCAAGAACAGGGAGTCGAGCGGGGAGCTGTTTTTT,CASSKNRESSGELFF
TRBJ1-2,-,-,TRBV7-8,TGTGCCAGCAGCTTGGGCAGGGAACTTAGAGGCTACACCTTC,CASSLGRELRGYTF
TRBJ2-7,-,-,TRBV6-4,TGTGCCAGACTCCGTGACTCCAGCTCCTACGAGCAGTACTTC,CARLRDSSSYEQYF
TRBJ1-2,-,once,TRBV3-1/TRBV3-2,TGTGCCAGCAGCCAAGGCCCCACAGGGTTGCTGGGCTACACCTTC,CASSQGPTGLLGYTF
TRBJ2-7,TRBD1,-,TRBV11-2,TGTGCCAGCAGCTTAAGGGGGACAGGTACGAGCGAGCAGTACTTC,CASSLRGTGTSEQYF
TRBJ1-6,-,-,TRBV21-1,TGTGCCAGCAGCAAACATGCAGGGGGAAATTCACCCCTCCACTTT,CASSKHAGGNSPLHF
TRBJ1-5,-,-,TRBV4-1,TGCGCCAGCAGCCAAGGCTGGGGGACTGGCAATCAGCCCCAGCATTTT,CASSQGWGTGNQPQHF
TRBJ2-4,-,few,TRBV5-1,TGCGCCAGCAGCTTTACAGGGATCAGAGCCAAAAACATTCAGTACTTC,CASSFTGIRAKNIQYF
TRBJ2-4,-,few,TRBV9,TGTGCCAGCAGCGTAGGACAGGACAAAAACATTCAGTACTTC,CASSVGQDKNIQYF
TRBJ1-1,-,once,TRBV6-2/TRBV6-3,TGTGCCAGCAGTTACTCGTGGGATAGGGGGAACACTGAAGCTTTCTTT,CASSYSWDRGNTEAFF
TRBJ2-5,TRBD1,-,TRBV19,TGTGCCAGTAGTATCCAAATCACAGGGGTCCGAGAGACCCAGTACTTC,CASSIQITGVRETQYF
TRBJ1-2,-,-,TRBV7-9,TGTGCCAGCAGACCTGGGACTTCAAACTATGGCTACACCTTC,CASRPGTSNYGYTF
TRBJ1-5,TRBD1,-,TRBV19,TGTGCCAGTAGTAACTCGGGACAGGGTGATGGGCAGCCCCAGCATTTT,CASSNSGQGDGQPQHF
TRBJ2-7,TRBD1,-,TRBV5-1,TGCGCCAGCAGCTTTACAGGGGACTACGAGCAGTACTTC,CASSFTGDYEQYF
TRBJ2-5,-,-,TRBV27,TGTGCCAGCGCAATTGGGGCTGGGGGGGCATTGGGGGAGACCCAGTACTTC,CASAIGAGGALGETQYF
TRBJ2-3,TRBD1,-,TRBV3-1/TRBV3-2,TGTGCCAGCAGCCAAGGGACAGGGGGTTGGAATACGCAGTATTTT,CASSQGTGGWNTQYF
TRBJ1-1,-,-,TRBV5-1,TGCGCCAGCAGCTTGGCACATTCGAACACTGAAGCTTTCTTT,CASSLAHSNTEAFF
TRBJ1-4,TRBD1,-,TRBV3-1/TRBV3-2,TGTGCCAGCAGCCAAGAGGGACAGGGTATTCAAAAACTGTTTTTT,CASSQEGQGIQKLFF
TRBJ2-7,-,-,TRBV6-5,TGTGCCAGCAGTAATGTGGAGTACACCTACGAGCAGTACTTC,CASSNVEYTYEQYF
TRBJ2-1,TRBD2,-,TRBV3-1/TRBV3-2,TGTGCCAGCAGCCAAGGCGGGGGGGCTTTTGAGCAGTTCTTC,CASSQGGGAFEQFF
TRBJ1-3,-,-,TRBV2,TGTGCCAGCAGTGAAGCCCTTCCCTCTGGAAACACCATATATTTT,CASSEALPSGNTIYF
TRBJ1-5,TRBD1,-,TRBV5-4,TGTGCCAGCAGCACGGGGACAGAGAATCAGCCCCAGCATTTT,CASSTGTENQPQHF
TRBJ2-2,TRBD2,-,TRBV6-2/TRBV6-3,TGTGCCAGCAGTTACGGGTTTAGCGGGGGCAACACCGGGGAGCTGTTTTTT,CASSYGFSGGNTGELFF
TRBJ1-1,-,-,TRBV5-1,TGCGCCAGCAGCTTTGGGGGCGGGAACACTGAAGCTTTCTTT,CASSFGGGNTEAFF
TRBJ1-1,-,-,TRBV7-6,TGTGCCAGCAGCTGGGGGGGCCAAAACACTGAAGCTTTCTTT,CASSWGGQNTEAFF
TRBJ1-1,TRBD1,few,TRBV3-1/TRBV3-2,TGTGCCAGCAGCCGAAACAGGGGGCTGAACACTGAAGCTTTCTTT,CASSRNRGLNTEAFF
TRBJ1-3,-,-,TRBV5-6,TGTGCCAGCAGTCTGACAGGTCGTTTCACCATATATTTT,CASSLTGRFTIYF
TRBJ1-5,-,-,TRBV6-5,TGTGCCAGCAGTCCATCGGTCGGGAGCAATCAGCCCCAGCATTTT,CASSPSVGSNQPQHF
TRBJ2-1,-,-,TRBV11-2,TGTGCCAGCAGCCCATACCGGGACACTAGTGAGCAGTTCTTC,CASSPYRDTSEQFF
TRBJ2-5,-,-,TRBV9,TGTGCCAGCAGCGTAGCTTTGGCTGAAGAGACCCAGTACTTC,CASSVALAEETQYF
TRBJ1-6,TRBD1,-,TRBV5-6,TGTGCCAGCAGCGGGACAGGGGAAATCAACTCACCCCTCCACTTT,CASSGTGEINSPLHF
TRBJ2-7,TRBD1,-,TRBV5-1,TGCGCCAGCAGCATCGGGACAGGGATATTGTACGAGCAGTACTTC,CASSIGTGILYEQYF
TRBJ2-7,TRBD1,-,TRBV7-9,TGTGCCAGCAGCCCAGGACAGGGGAAAACCTACGAGCAGTACTTC,CASSPGQGKTYEQYF
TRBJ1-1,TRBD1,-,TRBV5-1,TGCGCCAGCAGCTTGTCCGGGACAGGGGGTCGTCGGAACACTGAAGCTTTCTTT,CASSLSGTGGRRNTEAFF
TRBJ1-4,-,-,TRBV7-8,TGTGCCAGCAGCCAAGACAGTGTCTGGGGTGAAAAACTGTTTTTT,CASSQDSVWGEKLFF
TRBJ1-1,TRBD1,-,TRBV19,TGTGCCAGTAGTATGTTGGACAGGAAGAACACTGAAGCTTTCTTT,CASSMLDRKNTEAFF
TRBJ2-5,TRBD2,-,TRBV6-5,TGTGCCAGCAGTTACGGCCTAGCGGGGGGGGAGACCCAGTACTTC,CASSYGLAGGETQYF
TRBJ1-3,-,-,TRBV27,TGTGCCAGCAGTTTAAGAGCCTCTGGAAACACCATATATTTT,CASSLRASGNTIYF
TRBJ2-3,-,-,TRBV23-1,TGCGCCAGCAGTCCTCGAGTCGGGGATACGCAGTATTTT,CASSPRVGDTQYF
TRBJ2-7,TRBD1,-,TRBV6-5,TGTGCCAGCAGTTATCTAGGGACAGGGGGCGAGCAGTACTTC,CASSYLGTGGEQYF
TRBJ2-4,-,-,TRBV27,TGTGCCAGCAGCTATATGTCTTTTACCAAAAACATTCAGTACTTC,CASSYMSFTKNIQYF
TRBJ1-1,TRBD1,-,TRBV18,TGTGCCAGCTCAGACAGGGAGTTCACTGAAGCTTTCTTT,CASSDREFTEAFF
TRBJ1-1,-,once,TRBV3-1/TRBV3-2,TGTGCCAGCAGCCAAGGAGAGGCGAGAGCTTTCTTT,CASSQGEARAFF
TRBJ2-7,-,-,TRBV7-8,TGTGCCAGCAGCGTCAGGGAAGGCTACGAGCAGTACTTC,CASSVREGYEQYF
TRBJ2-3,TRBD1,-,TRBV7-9,TGTGCCAGCAGCCGGGGACAGGGTTTAGCAGATACGCAGTATTTT,CASSRGQGLADTQYF
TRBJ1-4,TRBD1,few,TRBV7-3,TGTGCCAGCAGCTTAGAAGGGACAGATGAAAAACTGTTTTTT,CASSLEGTDEKLFF
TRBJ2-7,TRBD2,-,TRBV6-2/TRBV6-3,TGTGCCAGCAGTGGGGCTAGCGGGGGGCTGAGCTCCTACGAGCAGTACTTC,CASSGASGGLSSYEQYF
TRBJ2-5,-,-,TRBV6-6,TGTGCCAGCAGTTATACATCAGGGTTTGAGACCCAGTACTTC,CASSYTSGFETQYF
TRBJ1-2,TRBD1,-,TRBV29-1,TGCAGCGTTTTGGACAGGGGGCTGGCGGGGGGCTACACCTTC,CSVLDRGLAGGYTF
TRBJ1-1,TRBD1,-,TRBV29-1,TGCAGCGCGGTGGGACAGCTGAACACTGAAGCTTTCTTT,CSAVGQLNTEAFF
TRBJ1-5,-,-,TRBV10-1,TGCGCCAGCAGTGAGTCTAGGAGACAGTCTCGGAATCAGCCCCAGCATTTT,CASSESRRQSRNQPQHF
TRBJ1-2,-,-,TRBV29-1,TGCAGCCTGGGCTCCGACTATGGCTACACCTTC,CSLGSDYGYTF
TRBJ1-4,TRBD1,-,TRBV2,TGTGCCACCGTCCCGGGACAGGGAAGAGGTGAAGAAAAACTGTTTTTT,CATVPGQGRGEEKLFF
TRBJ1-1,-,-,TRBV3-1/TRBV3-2,TGTGCCAGCAGCCCCCTCGTGGGGGGTGAAGCTTTCTTT,CASSPLVGGEAFF
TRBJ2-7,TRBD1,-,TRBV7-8,TGTGCCAGCAGCACCTGGACAGGACCCTCCTACGAGCAGTACTTC,CASSTWTGPSYEQYF
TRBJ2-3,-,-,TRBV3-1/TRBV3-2,TGTGCCAGCAGCCAAGATATGAGCGACGCAGATACGCAGTATTTT,CASSQDMSDADTQYF
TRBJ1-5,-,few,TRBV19,TGTGCCAGTAGCACACAACAGGGGCCCCAGCATTTT,CASSTQQGPQHF